The TCR beta chain described here comes from a study of cytomegalovirus exposure and HLA in healthy donors. This clone came up once. Its antigen is undetermined. General study findings and limits: As a later analysis showed, a missense DCLRE1C variant was linked to trimming of TCR beta V- and J-genes. Segments of the TCR beta V type were, in most cases, productive about 90% or about 30% of the time in an earlier analysis.

The study ran its PCR with 60 Vbeta and 13 Jbeta primers. Sequenced by immunoSEQ multiplex PCR; TCRdb stores in-frame clones only, minus some. The repertoire includes 120,000 to 150,000 clones, over 55% of them detected once, and less than 2.5% sits in the top ten. The sample consisted of PBMCs. The clonotype originates from a man aged 35 to 55 in good health and CMV-seronegative.

CDR3 protein: CASSETGGWNEQYF. CDR3 coding DNA: TGTGCCAGCAGTGAGACAGGGGGCTGGAACGAGCAGTACTTC. This chain links TRBV6-1 with TRBJ2-7, with 10 bases fitting TRBD1. The CDR3 runs to 14 residues. CDR1 and CDR2 (germline): MNHNS, SASEGT. The junction had 4 bases not matched to a gene; V was cut back by 3 bases and J by 5 bases.